The rows below give T cell receptor beta chains drawn from one sample of a study of T cell responses to AZD1222 COVID-19 vaccine. Sequencing used immunoSEQ multiplex PCR; TCRdb keeps in-frame clones, though not all of them. The sample lists 85,000 to 95,000 clones, approximately 91% seen once, with 5% to 6% in the top ten. The sample in question was peripheral blood, obtained 28 days after the second AZD1222 dose. The origin of the receptors is an adult who received the AZD1222 COVID-19 vaccine. CDR3s include the opening cysteine and the closing phenylalanine or tryptophan. A D gene is named only where the DNA matches it firmly. Size is omitted from some rows. Given values are once, few, many or a class for expanded clones.

TRBV11-2	16	TRBJ1-1	.	.	TGTGCCAGCAGCTCCTGGGGGGGCCTTGGGAACACTGAAGCTTTCTTT	CASSSWGGLGNTEAFF
TRBV6-5	15	TRBJ2-1	TRBD1	.	TGTGCCAGCAGTTGGGATTCGACAGGGGGCAATGAGCAGTTCTTC	CASSWDSTGGNEQFF
TRBV19	14	TRBJ1-3	.	.	TGTGCCAGTAGTACAGGGAGCTCTGGAAACACCATATATTTT	CASSTGSSGNTIYF
TRBV7-3	14	TRBJ2-1	.	.	TGTGCCAGCAGCTCCACAGGAGCACACGGTGAGCAGTTCTTC	CASSSTGAHGEQFF
TRBV6-5	14	TRBJ1-1	.	.	TGTGCCAGCCTACCCCTGGGTAGGTCGACTGAAGCTTTCTTT	CASLPLGRSTEAFF
TRBV30	13	TRBJ1-2	.	.	TGTGCCTGGAGTGTCGTGTCAGGGGTTGGCTACACCTTC	CAWSVVSGVGYTF
TRBV13	17	TRBJ2-3	TRBD2	once	TGTGCCAGCAGCACCACCCTGACTAGCGGGGGGGTAGATACGCAGTATTTT	CASSTTLTSGGVDTQYF
TRBV5-1	14	TRBJ1-1	.	.	TGCGCCAGCAGGCCGGGACTAATGAACACTGAAGCTTTCTTT	CASRPGLMNTEAFF
TRBV5-6	18	TRBJ2-2	TRBD1	.	TGTGCCAGCAGCTTGCCCTTACGAGGGGGCGAGAGAACCGGGGAGCTGTTTTTT	CASSLPLRGGERTGELFF
TRBV7-2	13	TRBJ2-1	.	.	TGTGCCAGCAGCTTAGGCGAATACAATGAGCAGTTCTTC	CASSLGEYNEQFF
TRBV11-3	13	TRBJ1-1	TRBD1	few	TGTGCCAGCAGCTCACCTCGGACAGGCGAAGCTTTCTTT	CASSSPRTGEAFF
TRBV28	16	TRBJ2-1	TRBD2	.	TGTGCCAGCAGTGGACTAGCGGGGGGGACCTACAATGAGCAGTTCTTC	CASSGLAGGTYNEQFF
TRBV15	12	TRBJ2-5	.	.	TGTGCCACCAGCAGGGGGAAAGAGACCCAGTACTTC	CATSRGKETQYF
TRBV7-2	15	TRBJ1-5	.	few	TGTGCCAGCAGCCCGCAGGGAAATAGCAATCAGCCCCAGCATTTT	CASSPQGNSNQPQHF
TRBV19	16	TRBJ1-4	.	.	TGTGCCAGTAGTGCCCCCCAGGACGGATTTAATGAAAAACTGTTTTTT	CASSAPQDGFNEKLFF
TRBV19	13	TRBJ1-2	.	.	TGTGCCAGTAGTATTCAAGGGGGCTATGGCTACACCTTC	CASSIQGGYGYTF
TRBV5-4	12	TRBJ1-2	.	once	TGTGCCAGCAGTCAGGAGAGGGCTGGCTACACCTTC	CASSQERAGYTF
TRBV4-3	17	TRBJ1-2	.	.	TGCGCCAGCAGCCAAGATCTTGGAGTCTGGTCCAACTATGGCTACACCTTC	CASSQDLGVWSNYGYTF
TRBV4-1	17	TRBJ1-5	.	.	TGCGCCAGCAGCCAAGTTGTGACAGGCTATAGCAATCAGCCCCAGCATTTT	CASSQVVTGYSNQPQHF
TRBV5-1	20	TRBJ2-6	TRBD1	.	TGCGCCAGCAGCCCAGTCCCGGGACAGGGGCCTACTTCTGGGGCCAACGTCCTGACTTTC	CASSPVPGQGPTSGANVLTF
TRBV7-9	15	TRBJ1-2	.	few	TGTGCCAGCAGCCCCGAGGGTGGCAGGGGTTATGGCTACACCTTC	CASSPEGGRGYGYTF
TRBV28	17	TRBJ1-2	.	medium-sized	TGTGCCAGCAGGCACTCTTCATTCCGGGGCAGGAACTATGGCTACACCTTC	CASRHSSFRGRNYGYTF
TRBV2	13	TRBJ2-3	.	.	TGTGCCAGCAGTTTCCCAGGGGTGTGGACGCAGTATTTT	CASSFPGVWTQYF
TRBV18	13	TRBJ1-4	.	.	TGTGCCAGCTCACCTCGCCCGGGTGAAAAACTGTTTTTT	CASSPRPGEKLFF
TRBV9	17	TRBJ2-3	TRBD1	.	TGTGCCAGCAGCGTAAAGACCGGGACAGGGCTCACAGATACGCAGTATTTT	CASSVKTGTGLTDTQYF
TRBV5-1	14	TRBJ1-2	TRBD1	.	TGCGCCAGCAGCGTGGGACAGGGGGTCGATGGCTACACCTTC	CASSVGQGVDGYTF
TRBV6-6	16	TRBJ2-3	TRBD2	.	TGTGCCAGCAGTTACTCCCTAGCGGGGGGCAGGGATACGCAGTATTTT	CASSYSLAGGRDTQYF
TRBV30	14	TRBJ2-7	TRBD1	.	TGTGCCTGGAGTGCATGGGACAGCACCTACGAGCAGTACTTC	CAWSAWDSTYEQYF
TRBV5-1	14	TRBJ1-6	.	few	TGCGCCAGCAGCACGGGGGCTGGAAATTCACCCCTCCACTTT	CASSTGAGNSPLHF
TRBV18	15	TRBJ2-1	.	.	TGTGCCAGCTCACCACCCCGGTTCAGTAGTAATGAGCAGTTCTTC	CASSPPRFSSNEQFF
TRBV5-1	14	TRBJ1-1	.	.	TGCGCCAGCAGACTGGGGGATTTAGACACTGAAGCTTTCTTT	CASRLGDLDTEAFF
TRBV15	14	TRBJ2-2	.	.	TGTGCCACCAGCAGTCATCAAGGGAACGGGGAGCTGTTTTTT	CATSSHQGNGELFF
TRBV10-3	13	TRBJ2-7	TRBD1	few	TGTGCCATCAGGGGGACAGATTCTCGCGAGCAGTACTTC	CAIRGTDSREQYF
TRBV5-1	17	TRBJ1-1	TRBD1	.	TGCGCCAGCAGCCCTGAATGGGACAGGGAAATGAACACTGAAGCTTTCTTT	CASSPEWDREMNTEAFF
TRBV19	14	TRBJ2-3	.	.	TGTGCCAGTAGTATCACTAGTTACACAGATACGCAGTATTTT	CASSITSYTDTQYF
TRBV7-3	15	TRBJ2-7	TRBD2	.	TGTGCCAGCAGCTTAACTAGCGGGGGGTCCTACGAGCAGTACTTC	CASSLTSGGSYEQYF
TRBV9	18	TRBJ2-5	.	.	TGTGCCAGCAGCGTAGAGGTTGGGGCAGACGGGGCACGGGAGACCCAGTACTTC	CASSVEVGADGARETQYF
TRBV4-3	16	TRBJ1-3	.	.	TGCGCCAGCAGCAACCCGGGACATCTTTCTGGAAACACCATATATTTT	CASSNPGHLSGNTIYF
TRBV6-5	12	TRBJ2-7	.	.	TGTGCCAGCAGTTACGGGCGTTACGAGCAGTACTTC	CASSYGRYEQYF
TRBV12-3/TRBV12-4	13	TRBJ1-3	.	.	TGTGCCGGACGGAGCCTAAATGGAAACACCATATATTTT	CAGRSLNGNTIYF
TRBV28	18	TRBJ1-1	.	.	TGTGCCAGCAGTTTTGTAACTAGAAGTCGGGATTTGGACACTGAAGCTTTCTTT	CASSFVTRSRDLDTEAFF
TRBV5-1	15	TRBJ2-5	TRBD2	few	TGCGCCAGCAGCTCCTCGACGGGGGGGCTGGAGACCCAGTACTTC	CASSSSTGGLETQYF
TRBV24-1	15	TRBJ2-3	TRBD2	.	TGTGCCACCAGCTCGACCGGGGGGTCCACAGATACGCAGTATTTT	CATSSTGGSTDTQYF
TRBV5-8	16	TRBJ1-1	TRBD1	.	TGTGCCAGCAGCTTTCCCCGGGACAGTTTTGGCACTGAAGCTTTCTTT	CASSFPRDSFGTEAFF
TRBV28	15	TRBJ1-2	.	.	TGTGCCAGCAGTTTAGCGGGATACATGACATATGGCTACACCTTC	CASSLAGYMTYGYTF
TRBV5-1	15	TRBJ2-7	TRBD2	.	TGCGCCAGCAGCTGGACTAGCGGGGAGACCTACGAGCAGTACTTC	CASSWTSGETYEQYF
TRBV5-8	14	TRBJ1-2	.	.	TGTGCCAGCAGCTTGAGGGTGTTCAACTATGGCTACACCTTC	CASSLRVFNYGYTF
TRBV27	14	TRBJ2-7	.	once	TGTGCCAGCAGTTCCCCAATAAGCTCCTACGAGCAGTACTTC	CASSSPISSYEQYF
TRBV6-5	16	TRBJ1-2	TRBD1	.	TGTGCCAGCAGTTACTACGGACAGGGCCCTAACTATGGCTACACCTTC	CASSYYGQGPNYGYTF
TRBV5-1	16	TRBJ1-1	.	few	TGCGCCAGCAGCAAATGGTACCAGGGTTTAGGTACTGAAGCTTTCTTT	CASSKWYQGLGTEAFF
TRBV7-3	15	TRBJ1-1	.	.	TGTGCCAGCAGCAAACAGGGAGCTCTGAACACTGAAGCTTTCTTT	CASSKQGALNTEAFF
TRBV2	17	TRBJ2-4	TRBD2	once	TGTGCCAGCAGTGAGATGGGCGGGGGGGCCGTCAAAAACATTCAGTACTTC	CASSEMGGGAVKNIQYF
TRBV7-9	13	TRBJ1-2	.	.	TGTGCCAGCAGCTTCGGGGCCAACTATGGCTACACCTTC	CASSFGANYGYTF
TRBV7-9	17	TRBJ1-6	.	.	TGTGCCAGCAGCTCTTCATTTCGGGAGGTAGTGAATTCACCCCTCCACTTT	CASSSSFREVVNSPLHF
TRBV27	14	TRBJ1-5	.	few	TGTGCCAGCAGTAAAGACAGATCGGATCAGCCCCAGCATTTT	CASSKDRSDQPQHF
TRBV15	16	TRBJ2-1	TRBD2	.	TGTGCCACCAGCACCCACCTAGCGGGGTCCTACAATGAGCAGTTCTTC	CATSTHLAGSYNEQFF
TRBV30	17	TRBJ2-3	TRBD2	.	TGTGCCTGGAGCTTTTCCCTAGCGGGGGGGGTCACAGATACGCAGTATTTT	CAWSFSLAGGVTDTQYF
TRBV5-1	16	TRBJ1-3	TRBD1	.	TGCGCCAGCAGCTTCCTTGGACAGGGTGGAGGAAACACCATATATTTT	CASSFLGQGGGNTIYF
TRBV30	14	TRBJ1-6	.	.	TGTGCCTGGAGTCAACAGGGTACTGGTTCACCCCTCCACTTT	CAWSQQGTGSPLHF
TRBV7-9	14	TRBJ1-1	.	.	TGTGCCAGCAGCTTAACCAGCCCGGACCCTGAAGCTTTCTTT	CASSLTSPDPEAFF